The T cell receptor (beta chain) described here comes from a study of cytomegalovirus exposure and HLA in healthy donors. Whole-study context: When 350 to 500 donors were genotyped, just over 80% of them were found to fall in the Caucasian-associated ancestry cluster. Study results and caveats: Analyzed later, association rates of TCRs varied across HLA loci, with DRB1 most and HLA-C fewest.

This clone was counted once. Its antigen remains unknown. Primers: 60 Vbeta forward and 13 Jbeta reverse. Original processing notes: About 11 million of the roughly 80 million unique TCR beta chains counted in a later analysis were shared. Sequencing used immunoSEQ multiplex PCR; TCRdb keeps in-frame clones, though not all of them. V and J calls and clone size follow that table, whereas D and trimming were derived from the DNA. The profile shows about 120,000 clones, more than 75% of them singletons. The origin of this receptor is a woman in her forties in good health and CMV-seropositive. The sequencing input was PBMCs.

The CDR3 loop is CASSLDGTGGNQPQHF. The CDR3 DNA sequence: TGTGCCAGCAGCTTAGACGGGACAGGGGGCAATCAGCCCCAGCATTTT. This chain connects TRBV7-9 to TRBJ1-5; 10 bases line up with TRBD1. The CDR3 is made up of 16 amino acids. V dropped 1 base and J dropped 2; count of bases not matched to a gene: 2. Germline V lookup: CDR1 SEHNR, CDR2 FQNEAQ (reference sequence). Complete variable domain (other parts from reference TRBV7-9 and TRBJ1-5): DTGVSQNPRHKITKRGQNVTFRCDPISEHNRLYWYRQTLGQGPEFLTYFQNEAQLEKSRLLSDRFSAERPKGSFSTLEIQRTEQGDSAMYLCASSLDGTGGNQPQHFGDGTRLSIL.